The 26 T cell receptor beta chains in this list originate from one sample, sequenced in a study of T cell changes during pregnancy in multiple sclerosis. Measured with immunoSEQ multiplex PCR; TCRdb has only the in-frame clones, and not every one. The table includes roughly 45,000 clones, more than 85% detected once. The sample was CD8+ T cells from peripheral blood mononuclear cells, taken after pregnancy. The receptors here all came from a female donor with multiple sclerosis, enrolled in a pregnancy study.

The rearrangement uses TRBV4-3 and TRBJ2-7; 9 nucleotides line up with TRBD1. This CDR3 comprises 16 residues. Germline CDR1 and CDR2: LGHNA and YSLEER. V lost 4 bases, J lost 3 bases, and 10 bases stayed unmatched. CDR3 sequence reads: CASSPGTGQGRYEQYF. The CDR3 nucleotides read TGCGCCAGCAGCCCCGGGACGGGACAGGGACGCTACGAGCAGTACTTC.

The chain combines TRBV5-3 with TRBJ2-1; 7 nucleotides match TRBD2. TRBV5-3 is recorded as an ORF, its role being uncertain. The CDR3 loop spans 14 amino acids. Trimming took 4 bases from V and 1 from J; bases not matched to a gene: 2. The CDR3 nucleotides read TGTGCCAGAAGCGTGCGGGGGTCCTACAATGAGCAGTTCTTC. This translates into CARSVRGSYNEQFF.

The J gene is TRBJ2-1, the V gene TRBV9; the match to TRBD1 covers 7 bases. V lost 0 bases to trimming and J lost 12 bases; unmatched junction nucleotides: 3. In germline, CDR1 is SGDLS, CDR2 YYNGEE. There are 12 residues in the CDR3. CDR3 in DNA: TGTGCCAGCAGCGTAGGGCAGGGGGTGCAGTTCTTC. This sequence encodes CASSVGQGVQFF.

The chain uses TRBV18 and TRBJ2-7, with D possibly being TRBD1 (6 bases). CDR1 is KGHSH and CDR2 is LQKENI in the germline V gene. V lost 4 bases and J lost 3, with 13 bases in between. CDR3 length: 14 amino acids. CDR3 sequence reads: CASSRWGPIYEQYF. The DNA of the CDR3 is TGTGCCAGCTCACGCTGGGGGCCCATCTACGAGCAGTACTTC.

The chain is built from TRBV30 and TRBJ1-2, with TRBD1 identical over 12 bases. The CDR3 spans 13 residues. V lost 4 bases to trimming and J lost 6 bases; unmatched junction nucleotides: 3. Germline-derived CDR1 and CDR2 are GTSNPN and SVGIG (reference sequence). CDR3 nucleotides: TGTGCCTGGACGGGACAGGGGGCACATGGCTACACCTTC. This translates into CAWTGQGAHGYTF.

The rearrangement joins TRBV5-6 to TRBJ1-6, with 9 bases identical to TRBD1. The ends lost 0 bases at V and 7 bases at J; junction bases unmatched: 8. The CDR3 contains 17 residues. Germline lookup yields CDR1 SGHDT and CDR2 YYEEEE. CDR3 sequence: CASSLEGQQGANSPLHF. CDR3 DNA sequence: TGTGCCAGCAGCTTGGAGGGTCAACAGGGGGCGAATTCACCCCTCCACTTT.

V is TRBV9 and J is TRBJ2-5; TRBD2 agrees at 7 bases. V was pared by 4 bases and J by 3 bases, with 9 bases of the junction left unmatched. The CDR3 length is 15 residues. Germline CDR1 SGDLS, CDR2 YYNGEE. Written as DNA, the CDR3 is TGTGCCAGCAGCCCCCGACTAGCACCTAAAGAGACCCAGTACTTC. As protein: CASSPRLAPKETQYF.

This chain joins TRBV6-5 and TRBJ1-1, with D perhaps matching TRBD1 (6 bases). The CDR3 has 13 amino acids. The ends were cut back, 0 bases at V and 7 bases at J, with 9 bases in the middle. The germline gives CDR1 MNHEY, CDR2 SVGAGI. The DNA for the CDR3 is TGTGCCAGCAGTTACTCCCCGGACAGTGAAGCTTTCTTT. This sequence encodes CASSYSPDSEAFF.

The chain uses TRBV7-3 and TRBJ2-2; maybe TRBD2 (6 bases). V lost 0 bases and J lost 7, with 6 bases in between. This CDR3 has 13 amino acids. Germline-derived CDR1 and CDR2 are SGHTA and FQGTGA. CDR3 in DNA: TGTGCCAGCAGCTTAACGGACTACGGGGAGCTGTTTTTT. Amino acid sequence: CASSLTDYGELFF.

This rearrangement joins TRBV5-8 to TRBJ1-5, with a tentative D call TRBD1 (6 bases). CDR3 length: 17 amino acids. Germline CDR1 is SGHTS and CDR2 is YDEGEE. Trimming took 0 bases from V and 1 from J, leaving 14 bases between them. The CDR3 nucleotides are TGTGCCAGCAGCTTGGACCTAACAGGGAGAAGCAATCAGCCCCAGCATTTT. It codes for CASSLDLTGRSNQPQHF. Based on the CDR3 plus reference TRBV5-8 and TRBJ1-5, the full variable domain is EAGVTQSPTHLIKTRGQQATLRCSPISGHTSVYWYQQALGLGLQFLLWYDEGEERNRGNFPPRFSGRQFPNYSSELNVNALELEDSALYLCASSLDLTGRSNQPQHFGDGTRLSIL.

V is TRBV6-4 and J is TRBJ2-2; no reliable D call. The germline gives CDR1 MRHNA, CDR2 SNTAGT. This CDR3 region has 15 residues. V was shortened by 4 bases and J by 6 bases, with 15 bases between the two germline ends. The CDR3 is CASSVSTSEAGELFF. The CDR3 nucleotides read TGTGCCAGCAGTGTTTCTACAAGCGAAGCCGGGGAGCTGTTTTTT.

The genes are TRBV11-2 and TRBJ2-2; 10 bases map to TRBD2. V lost 1 base to trimming and J lost 3 bases; unmatched junction nucleotides: 5. CDR1 and CDR2 (germline): SGHAT, FQNNGV. The CDR3 totals 17 residues. In DNA form, the CDR3 reads TGTGCCAGCAGCTTAGTTCTAGCGGGAGTTCACACCGGGGAGCTGTTTTTT. Protein sequence: CASSLVLAGVHTGELFF.

The genes are TRBV30 and TRBJ1-3, with D tentatively TRBD1 (5 bases). The CDR3 length is 11 residues. The V gene lost 4 bases and the J gene lost 4 bases, with 5 bases spanning the gap. CDR1 GTSNPN and CDR2 SVGIG come from the germline V gene (reference sequence). DNA for the CDR3: TGTGCCTGGACAGGGGGAAACACCATATATTTT. Translated, it gives CAWTGGNTIYF.

The V call is TRBV29-1, the J call TRBJ2-2; D might be TRBD2 (6 bases). CDR1 is SQVTM and CDR2 is ANQGSEA in the germline V gene. The CDR3 sequence is 12 residues long. Trimming took off 6 bases at V and 6 bases at J, with 11 bases between the two ends. The CDR3 protein is CSVPSSAGELFF. The CDR3 nucleotides read TGCAGCGTCCCATCTAGCGCCGGGGAGCTGTTTTTT.

The chain links TRBV27 to TRBJ2-7; D perhaps matches TRBD1 (6 bases). The CDR3 has 16 residues. Germline loops: CDR1 MNHEY, CDR2 SMNVEV (reference sequence). Trimming took 4 bases from V and 1 from J, leaving 17 bases between them. CDR3 nucleotides: TGTGCCAGCAGTTCGGCAGGGGCCGTGGGTTCCTACGAGCAGTACTTC. Its protein is CASSSAGAVGSYEQYF.

The chain recombines TRBV27 with TRBJ1-5; tentative D call: TRBD1 (6 bases). This CDR3 spans 21 amino acids. Germline CDR1 reads MNHEY; CDR2 reads SMNVEV (reference sequence). V dropped 0 bases and J dropped 6 bases, with 30 bases sitting between them. Here the CDR3 reads CASSLSGGGRFGLGSGQPQHF. The CDR3 bases are TGTGCCAGCAGTTTATCTGGCGGGGGCAGGTTCGGCTTAGGATCTGGTCAGCCCCAGCATTTT.

This chain connects TRBV7-9 to TRBJ1-6; D might be TRBD1 (6 bases). Trimming took off 3 bases at V and 0 bases at J, with 9 bases between the two ends. This CDR3 contains 16 residues. Per germline, CDR1 SEHNR and CDR2 FQNEAQ (reference sequence). The CDR3 coding sequence is TGTGCCAGCAGCTTTTGGACAGCCTCCTATAATTCACCCCTCCACTTT. Amino acids: CASSFWTASYNSPLHF.

The chain has TRBV6-4 and TRBJ2-3, with D maybe TRBD1 (6 bases). This CDR3 contains 12 residues. Trimming pared 9 bases from V and 2 bases from J, leaving 9 bases between. Germline values: CDR1 MRHNA, CDR2 SNTAGT. This chain's CDR3 is CARDSLTDTQYF. The CDR3 DNA reads as TGTGCCAGGGACAGCCTCACAGATACGCAGTATTTT.

The chain joins TRBV13 to TRBJ1-2; D not certain. Germline CDR1 is PRHDT and CDR2 is FYEKMQ (reference sequence). The CDR3 is 12 residues long. V lost 2 bases, J lost 5 bases, and 6 bases lay in between. The CDR3 bases are TGTGCCAGCAGCTTATCCTTATATGGCTACACCTTC. Amino acid sequence: CASSLSLYGYTF. Using reference TRBV13 and TRBJ1-2 for the parts outside the CDR3, the full variable domain is AAGVIQSPRHLIKEKRETATLKCYPIPRHDTVYWYQQGPGQDPQFLISFYEKMQSDKGSIPDRFSAQQFSDYHSELNMSSLELGDSALYFCASSLSLYGYTFGSGTRLTVV.

The chain joins TRBV10-3 to TRBJ1-2; D gene ambiguous. This CDR3 region has 14 residues. Germline CDR1 and CDR2: ENHRY and SYGVKD. Trimming left V 7 bases short and J 1 base short, with 13 bases between. Here the CDR3 DNA reads TGTGCCATCACCAATGGTGAGAATAACTATGGCTACACCTTC. As protein: CAITNGENNYGYTF.

The J gene is TRBJ1-2, the V gene TRBV10-3; TRBD1 might be the D (6 bases). The germline V gene has CDR1 ENHRY and CDR2 SYGVKD. The CDR3 extends over 17 amino acids. V was shortened by 6 bases and J by 4 bases, with 24 bases between the two germline ends. CDR3 in amino acids: CAIRDLLQGIGRYGYTF. The CDR3 DNA reads as TGTGCCATCAGGGATTTATTACAGGGAATCGGCCGCTATGGCTACACCTTC.

The rearrangement links TRBV6-5 to TRBJ1-4; D possibly corresponds to TRBD1 (5 bases). The ends were cut back, 5 bases at V and 7 bases at J, with 11 bases in the middle. The germline CDR1 and CDR2 sequences are MNHEY and SVGAGI. The CDR3 is 13 residues long. CDR3 bases: TGTGCCAGCAGTCCCAGGGCAGGTGAAAAACTGTTTTTT. Translation: CASSPRAGEKLFF.

This clone was counted a few times. CDR3 nucleotides: TGTGCCATCAGTGAGAATACAGTCTACGAGCAGTACTTC. Translating gives CAISENTVYEQYF. The chain combines TRBV10-3 with TRBJ2-7, with D uncertain. CDR1 is ENHRY and CDR2 is SYGVKD in the germline V gene. This CDR3 is 13 amino acids long. V lost 2 bases and J 3 bases, leaving 8 bases between the germline ends.

The chain combines TRBV12-5 with TRBJ1-1; weak D call: TRBD1 (5 bases). From germline, CDR1 is LGHNT and CDR2 FRNRAP. The CDR3 consists of 16 residues. V lost 6 bases and J 4 bases, leaving 21 bases between the germline ends. The CDR3 here is CASGDTNRFDGTEAFF. The CDR3 nucleotides are TGTGCTAGTGGCGATACAAACAGGTTCGATGGCACTGAAGCTTTCTTT.

The genes are TRBV9 and TRBJ2-3, with 9 bases matching TRBD1. Trimming took 2 bases from V and 2 from J; bases not matched to a gene: 6. Germline V CDR1 and CDR2: SGDLS, YYNGEE. The CDR3 has 16 residues. CDR3 coding DNA: TGTGCCAGCAGCGTGGGACAGGGAGGGTTCACAGATACGCAGTATTTT. Translation: CASSVGQGGFTDTQYF.

The V call is TRBV11-3, the J call TRBJ2-1, with 8 bases that match TRBD2. After removal of 5 bases from V and 1 base from J, the junction contained 4 bases not matched to a gene. There are 15 residues in the CDR3. CDR1 and CDR2 (germline): SGHNT, YENEEA. Written as DNA, the CDR3 is TGTGCCAGCAGCCGGGGACTAGTATCCTACAATGAGCAGTTCTTC. This gives the protein CASSRGLVSYNEQFF.